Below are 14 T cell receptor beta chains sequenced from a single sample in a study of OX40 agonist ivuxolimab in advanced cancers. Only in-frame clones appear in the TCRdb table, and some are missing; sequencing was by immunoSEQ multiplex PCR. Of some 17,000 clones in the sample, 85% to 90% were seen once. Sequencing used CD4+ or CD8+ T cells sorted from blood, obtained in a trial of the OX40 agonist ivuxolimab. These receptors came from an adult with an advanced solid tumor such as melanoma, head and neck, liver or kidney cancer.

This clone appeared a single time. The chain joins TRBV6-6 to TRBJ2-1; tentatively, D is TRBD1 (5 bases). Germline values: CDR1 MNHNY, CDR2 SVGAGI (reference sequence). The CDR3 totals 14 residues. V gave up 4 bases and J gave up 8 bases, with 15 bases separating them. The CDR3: CASSLVGARDEQFF. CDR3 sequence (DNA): TGTGCCAGCAGTTTAGTAGGGGCTCGGGATGAGCAGTTCTTC.

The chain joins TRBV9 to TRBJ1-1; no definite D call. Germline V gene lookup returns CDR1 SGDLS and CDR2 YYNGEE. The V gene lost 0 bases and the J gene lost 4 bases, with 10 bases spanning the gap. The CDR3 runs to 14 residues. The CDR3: CASSVGSIITEAFF. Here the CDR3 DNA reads TGTGCCAGCAGCGTAGGCAGTATTATCACTGAAGCTTTCTTT.

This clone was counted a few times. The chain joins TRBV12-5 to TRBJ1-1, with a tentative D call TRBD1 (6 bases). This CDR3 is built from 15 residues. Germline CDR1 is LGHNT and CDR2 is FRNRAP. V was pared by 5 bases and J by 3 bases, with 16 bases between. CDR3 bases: TGTGCTAGTGGTCGCAGGGGCCGGGGGGACACTGAAGCTTTCTTT. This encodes CASGRRGRGDTEAFF.

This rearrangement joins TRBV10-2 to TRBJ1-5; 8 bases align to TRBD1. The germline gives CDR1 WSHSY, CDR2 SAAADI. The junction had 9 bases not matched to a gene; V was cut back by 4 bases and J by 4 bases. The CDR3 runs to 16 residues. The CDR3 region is CASSAAGQGANQPQHF. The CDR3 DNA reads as TGCGCCAGCAGTGCGGCTGGACAGGGAGCTAATCAGCCCCAGCATTTT.

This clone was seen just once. CDR3 protein: CASSLAQGTYEQYF. The CDR3 DNA reads TGTGCCAGCAGCTTAGCACAGGGCACCTACGAGCAGTACTTC. This chain uses TRBV7-7 with TRBJ2-7, with a tentative D call TRBD1 (6 bases). Trimming pared 0 bases from V and 2 bases from J, leaving 8 bases between. CDR3 length: 14 residues. CDR1 is SSHAT, CDR2 FNYEAQ, per germline (reference sequence).

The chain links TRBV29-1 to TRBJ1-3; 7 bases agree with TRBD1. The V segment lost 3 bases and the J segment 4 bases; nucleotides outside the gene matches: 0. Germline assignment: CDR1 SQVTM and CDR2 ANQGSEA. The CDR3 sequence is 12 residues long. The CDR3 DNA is TGCAGCGTTGAGGGACAGGGAAACACCATATATTTT. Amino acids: CSVEGQGNTIYF.

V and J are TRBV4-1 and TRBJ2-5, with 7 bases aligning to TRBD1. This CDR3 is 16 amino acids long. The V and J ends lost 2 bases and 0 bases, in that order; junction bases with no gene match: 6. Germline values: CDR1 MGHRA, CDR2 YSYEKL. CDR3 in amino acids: CASSQIPGQNQETQYF. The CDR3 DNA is TGCGCCAGCAGCCAAATACCGGGACAGAACCAAGAGACCCAGTACTTC.

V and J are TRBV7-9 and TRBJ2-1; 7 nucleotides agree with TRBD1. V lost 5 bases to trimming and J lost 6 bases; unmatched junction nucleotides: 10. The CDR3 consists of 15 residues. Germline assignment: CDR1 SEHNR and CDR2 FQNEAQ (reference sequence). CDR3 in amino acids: CASSPYRGSPNEQFF. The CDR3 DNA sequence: TGTGCCAGCAGCCCTTACAGGGGCTCCCCCAATGAGCAGTTCTTC.

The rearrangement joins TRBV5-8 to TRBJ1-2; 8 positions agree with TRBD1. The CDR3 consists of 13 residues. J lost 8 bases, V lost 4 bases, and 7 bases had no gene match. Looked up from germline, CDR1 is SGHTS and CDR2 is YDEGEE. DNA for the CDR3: TGTGCCAGCAGCCCCCAGGGGGCAAAGGGCTACACCTTC. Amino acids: CASSPQGAKGYTF.

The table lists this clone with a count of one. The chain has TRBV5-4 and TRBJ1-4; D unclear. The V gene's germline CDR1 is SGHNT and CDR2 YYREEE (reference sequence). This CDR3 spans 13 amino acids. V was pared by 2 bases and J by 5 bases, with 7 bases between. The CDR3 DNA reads TGTGCCAGCAGCTTCGAGGCCAATGAAAAACTGTTTTTT. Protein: CASSFEANEKLFF.

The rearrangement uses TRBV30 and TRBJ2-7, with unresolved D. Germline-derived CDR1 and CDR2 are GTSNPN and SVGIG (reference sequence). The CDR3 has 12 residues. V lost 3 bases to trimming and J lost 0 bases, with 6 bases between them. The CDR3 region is CAWRGVSYEQYF. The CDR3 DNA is TGTGCCTGGAGGGGTGTCTCCTACGAGCAGTACTTC. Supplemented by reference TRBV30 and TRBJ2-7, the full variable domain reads SQTIHQWPATLVQPVGSPLSLECTVEGTSNPNLYWYRQAAGRGLQLLFYSVGIGQISSEVPQNLSASRPQDRQFILSSKKLLLSDSGFYLCAWRGVSYEQYFGPGTRLTVT.

In DNA, the CDR3 is TGCGCCAGCAGTGACCGGACAGGGGGCGAAAAACTGTTTTTT. The encoded protein is CASSDRTGGEKLFF. The rearrangement joins TRBV10-1 to TRBJ1-4; 11 bases agree with TRBD1. The CDR3 loop spans 14 amino acids. In germline, CDR1 is WNHNN, CDR2 SYGVQD (reference sequence). The V gene end was trimmed by 3 bases and the J gene end by 8 bases; junction bases not matched to a gene: 2.

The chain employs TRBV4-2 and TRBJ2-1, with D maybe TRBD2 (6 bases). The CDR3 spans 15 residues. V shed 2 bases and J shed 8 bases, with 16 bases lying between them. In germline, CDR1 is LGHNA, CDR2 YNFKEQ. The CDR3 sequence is CASSQSISEGDEQFF. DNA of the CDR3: TGTGCCAGCAGCCAATCCATATCGGAGGGTGATGAGCAGTTCTTC.

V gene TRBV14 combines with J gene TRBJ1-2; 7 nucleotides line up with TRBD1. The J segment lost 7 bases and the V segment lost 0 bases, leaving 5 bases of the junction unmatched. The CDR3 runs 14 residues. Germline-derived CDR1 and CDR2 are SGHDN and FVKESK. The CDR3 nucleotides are TGTGCCAGCAGCCAAGAACACAGGGGCCGTGGCTACACCTTC. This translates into CASSQEHRGRGYTF.